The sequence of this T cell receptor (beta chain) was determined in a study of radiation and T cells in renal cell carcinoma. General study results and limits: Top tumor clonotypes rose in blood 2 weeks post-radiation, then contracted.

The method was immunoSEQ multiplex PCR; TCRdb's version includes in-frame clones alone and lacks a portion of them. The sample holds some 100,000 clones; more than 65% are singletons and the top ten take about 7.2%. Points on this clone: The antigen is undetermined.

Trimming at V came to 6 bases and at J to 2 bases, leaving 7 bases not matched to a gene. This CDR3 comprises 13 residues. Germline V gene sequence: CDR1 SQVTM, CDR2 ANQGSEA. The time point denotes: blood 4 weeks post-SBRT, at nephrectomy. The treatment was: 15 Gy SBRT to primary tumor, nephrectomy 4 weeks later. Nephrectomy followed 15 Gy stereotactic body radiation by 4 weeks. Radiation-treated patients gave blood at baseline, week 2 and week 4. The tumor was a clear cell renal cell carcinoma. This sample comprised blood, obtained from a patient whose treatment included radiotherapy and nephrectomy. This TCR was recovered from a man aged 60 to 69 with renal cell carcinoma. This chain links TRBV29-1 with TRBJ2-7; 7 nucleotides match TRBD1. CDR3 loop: CSVARQGPYEQYF. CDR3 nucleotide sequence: TGCAGCGTCGCAAGACAGGGCCCCTACGAGCAGTACTTC.